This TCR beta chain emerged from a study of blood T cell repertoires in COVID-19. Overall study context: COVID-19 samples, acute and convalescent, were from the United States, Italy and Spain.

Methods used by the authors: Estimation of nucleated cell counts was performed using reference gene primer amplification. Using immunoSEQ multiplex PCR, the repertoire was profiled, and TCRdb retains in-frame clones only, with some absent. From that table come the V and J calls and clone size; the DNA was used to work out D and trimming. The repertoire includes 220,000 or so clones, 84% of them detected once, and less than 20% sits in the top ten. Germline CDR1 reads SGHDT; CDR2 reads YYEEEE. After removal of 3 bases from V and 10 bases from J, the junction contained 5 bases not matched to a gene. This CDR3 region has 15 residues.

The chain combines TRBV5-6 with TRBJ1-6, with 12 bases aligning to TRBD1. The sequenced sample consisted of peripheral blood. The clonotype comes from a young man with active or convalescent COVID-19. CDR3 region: CASSSGDRGLSPLHF. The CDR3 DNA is TGTGCCAGCAGCTCGGGGGACAGGGGGCTGTCACCCCTCCACTTT.